Following are 25 T cell receptor beta chains from one sample sequenced in a study of tumor-infiltrating lymphocytes in primary liver carcinoma. The approximately 20-31 mg bulk tissue piece was not sorted before simultaneous RNA and DNA extraction. TCR beta cDNA was reverse-transcribed from about 500 ng of total RNA. The reaction used a constant-region primer and ProtoScript II reverse transcriptase. Generation of the TCR beta libraries relied on three nested multiplex PCR rounds using slightly modified ARM-PCR. Forward primers for TRBV1-TRBV30 and a C-beta reverse primer served the first two PCR rounds, at 10 cycles each. MiXCR, run by TCRdb on the multiplex PCR reads, gives a single entry per CDR3 protein. Of over 40,000 distinct CDR3 sequences in the sample, about 80% were seen once. Specimen: liver tumor tissue from sampling region 5. Subset given: tumor region T5, tumor centre. All receptors derive from a man aged 40-49 years with primary liver carcinoma and hepatitis B virus infection.

In the case of this clonotype: Its ends do not fully match the called genes, so a read error is possible. The chain has TRBV5-1 and TRBJ2-1; D remains unclear. Germline values: CDR1 SGHRS, CDR2 YFSETQ. The CDR3 covers 15 residues. The chain's CDR3 is CASTLDGAIYNEQLF. DNA of the CDR3: TGCGCCAGCACCTTGGATGGAGCAATTTACAATGAGCAGTTATTC.

Points on this clonotype: The junction departs from the called germline gene at one end, perhaps through a read error. Here the CDR3 reads CSVVGTYGFTF. In DNA form, the CDR3 reads TGCAGCGTTGTAGGGACCTATGGCTTCACCTTC. The genes are TRBV29-1 and TRBJ1-2, with TRBD1 as a possible D gene (5 bases). Germline-derived CDR1 and CDR2 are SQVTM and ANQGSEA. There are 11 residues in the CDR3.

About this clonotype itself: A much larger clonotype is one base distant, so this may be a read error. The rearrangement joins TRBV11-2 to TRBJ2-2; D gene unclear. Germline V gene lookup returns CDR1 SGHAT and CDR2 FQNNGV. The CDR3 runs to 15 residues. Deletions cut 2 bases from V and 1 base from J, with 8 bases between. CDR3 nucleotides: TGTGCCAGCAGCTTACTAGTGGGGAACACCGGGGAGCTGTTTTTT. Translating gives CASSLLVGNTGELFF.

This clonotype was observed a handful of times. One end of the junction does not line up with germline, which may come from a read error. The chain has TRBV2 and TRBJ1-1; TRBD1 matches at 7 bases. Germline lookup yields CDR1 SNHLY and CDR2 FYNNEI. The CDR3 totals 11 residues. Here the CDR3 reads CACSAKTGAFF. The CDR3 DNA sequence: TGTGCCTGCAGCGCGAAGACAGGGGCTTTCTTT.

The rearrangement links TRBV14 to TRBJ2-1; 8 bases agree with TRBD2. The CDR3 runs to 16 residues. Germline CDR1 SGHDN, CDR2 FVKESK. The CDR3: CTSNAVAGWLNNEQFF. CDR3 DNA sequence: TGTACTAGCAATGCCGTAGCGGGATGGTTAAACAATGAGCAGTTCTTC.

This clonotype qualifies as medium-sized. This chain connects TRBV6-1 to TRBJ2-1; the match to TRBD2 covers 9 bases. Germline V lookup: CDR1 MNHNS, CDR2 SASEGT. CDR3 size: 15 residues. The V gene end was trimmed by 6 bases and the J gene end by 5 bases; junction bases not matched to a gene: 8. Written as DNA, the CDR3 is TGTGCCAGCAGGACTAGCGGCATCATTAACAATGAGCAGTTCTTC. This encodes CASRTSGIINNEQFF.

A word on this clonotype: Germline is not matched at one junction end, which may reflect a read error. V and J are TRBV10-3 and TRBJ2-1; the match to TRBD2 covers 10 bases. The length of the CDR3 is 13 residues. Germline V gene sequence: CDR1 ENHRY, CDR2 SYGVKD. The CDR3 spells CATLAGETSERSF. Here the CDR3 DNA reads TGTGCCACCCTAGCGGGAGAAACAAGTGAGCGGTCCTTC.

In the case of this clonotype: One base away lies a much larger clone, so this may be a sequencing read error. The chain carries TRBV25-1 and TRBJ1-6, with D unresolved. Germline assignment: CDR1 MGHDK and CDR2 SYGVNS. CDR3 length: 13 residues. The CDR3: CASSEFFSSPFHF. The CDR3, as DNA: TGTGCCAGCAGTGAATTCTTTAGTTCACCCTTCCACTTT.

About this clonotype: An end of the junction does not agree with germline; a read error may underlie this. This chain joins TRBV11-2 and TRBJ2-7; D may be TRBD2 (5 bases). The CDR3 consists of 14 residues. Germline V gives CDR1 SGHAT, CDR2 FQNNGV. The CDR3 DNA reads TGTGCCAGCAGCCTGCCAGATGTAACTCAGCGGACTCACTTC. This gives the protein CASSLPDVTQRTHF.

The J gene is TRBJ2-3, the V gene TRBV6-5; tentatively, D is TRBD2 (6 bases). V lost 7 bases and J 3 bases, leaving 17 bases between the germline ends. Per the germline V gene, CDR1 is MNHEY and CDR2 is SVGAGI. The CDR3 contains 15 residues. CDR3 sequence (DNA): TGTGCCAGCAAACCAAGACTAGTGGGAACAGATACGCAGTATTTT. Translation gives CASKPRLVGTDTQYF.

This clonotype was found a few times. The junction and the germline gene differ at one end; a read error may be behind it. The chain carries TRBV6-6 and TRBJ1-6; D is undetermined. There are 17 residues in the CDR3. Germline CDR1 and CDR2: MNHNY and SVGAGI (reference sequence). This chain's CDR3 is CASRTGIGARGNSPLHF. In nucleotides, the CDR3 is TGTGCCAGCAGGACTGGGATAGGCGCCCGGGGAAATTCACCCCTCCACTTC.

About this clonotype itself: The junction shows a germline mismatch at one end, possibly a read error. The chain uses TRBV5-1 and TRBJ1-1; D unresolved. Per germline, CDR1 SGHRS and CDR2 YFSETQ. The CDR3 length is 13 residues. CDR3 bases: TGCGACAGCAGCTCAGAGGGAAACACTGAAGCTTCCTTT. Protein: CDSSSEGNTEASF.

V is TRBV5-1 and J is TRBJ2-3; D is undetermined. V was trimmed by 10 bases and J by 4 bases, leaving 22 bases between them. From germline, CDR1 is SGHRS and CDR2 YFSETQ. The CDR3 runs to 15 residues. CDR3: CAYSGTAGVSDTQYF. The CDR3 bases are TGCGCCTACAGTGGCACAGCAGGAGTCTCAGATACGCAGTATTTT.

In the case of this clonotype: The junction and the germline gene differ at one end; a read error may be behind it. This chain joins TRBV29-1 and TRBJ2-1, with D hard to call. This CDR3 region has 14 residues. Germline V gene sequence: CDR1 SQVTM, CDR2 ANQGSEA. The CDR3 nucleotides are TGCAGCGTTATTGGCAGGACGGGTAGGGATGAGCAGTTTTTC. Residues: CSVIGRTGRDEQFF.

The rearrangement links TRBV6-2 or TRBV6-3 to TRBJ2-7, with TRBD2 matching over 8 bases. Germline CDR1 is MNHEY and CDR2 is SVGEGT. The CDR3 loop spans 17 amino acids. V shed 3 bases and J 3 bases; nucleotides not matched to a gene: 13. Here the CDR3 reads CASSYEGRISGIYEQYF. In nucleotides, the CDR3 is TGTGCCAGCAGTTATGAAGGGAGGATTAGCGGGATCTACGAGCAGTACTTC.

Remarks on this clonotype: Mismatch with germline at one junction end may stem from a read error. The DNA for the CDR3 is TGTGCCGGCAGGATCTTACAGGGGGTGGGGTACTTC. Translating it yields CAGRILQGVGYF. This sequence joins TRBV28 and TRBJ2-4; 8 bases agree with TRBD1. The CDR3 spans 12 residues. CDR1 and CDR2 from the germline V gene are MDHEN and SYDVKM. The full variable domain, rest sourced from reference TRBV28 and TRBJ2-4, is DVKVTQSSRYLVKRTGEKVFLECVQDMDHENMFWYRQDPGLGLRLIYFSYDVKMKEKGDIPEGYSVSREKKERFSLILESASTNQTSMYLCAGRILQGVGYFGAGTRLSVL.

The chain links TRBV10-1 to TRBJ2-1, with 7 bases lining up with TRBD2. The V gene's germline CDR1 is WNHNN and CDR2 SYGVQD (reference sequence). The CDR3 has 13 residues. The CDR3: CTNSGGEGTQQFF. The CDR3 coding sequence is TGCACCAACAGCGGTGGGGAGGGTACCCAGCAGTTCTTC.

As to this clonotype: An end of the junction does not agree with germline; a read error may underlie this. This chain joins TRBV11-2 and TRBJ2-7; weak D call: TRBD2 (5 bases). The CDR3 covers 16 residues. Germline V gene sequence: CDR1 SGHAT, CDR2 FQNNGV. This CDR3 reads CANSLEPSGSWVEQYF. The CDR3 DNA reads as TGTGCCAACAGCTTAGAACCTAGTGGGAGTTGGGTCGAGCAGTACTTC.

About this clonotype: This is likely a read error, given that the CDR3 carries no conserved phenylalanine or tryptophan at its end. The V call is TRBV10-1, the J call TRBJ2-3; either TRBD1 or TRBD2 may fit D (5 bases each). Per germline, CDR1 WNHNN and CDR2 SYGVQD (reference sequence). The CDR3 consists of 16 residues. For the CDR3, the DNA is TGCGCCAGCAGTGAGCGAGGACGGGGCTCCACAGATATGCAGTATCTT. Translation: CASSERGRGSTDMQYL.

This chain uses TRBV19 with TRBJ1-5; no firm D call. Germline V lookup: CDR1 LNHDA, CDR2 SQIVND (reference sequence). The ends were cut back, 3 bases at V and 0 bases at J, with 9 bases in the middle. This CDR3 region has 15 residues. The CDR3 protein is CASSMMQISNQPQHF. CDR3 in DNA: TGTGCCAGTAGTATGATGCAGATTAGCAATCAGCCCCAGCATTTT.

This clonotype was observed at least ten times. This chain links TRBV5-1 with TRBJ2-1; the D is unclear. This CDR3 is 15 amino acids long. The germline gives CDR1 SGHRS, CDR2 YFSETQ. V was trimmed by 0 bases and J by 4 bases, leaving 11 bases between them. DNA for the CDR3: TGCGCCAGCAGCTTGGATGGAGCAATTTACAATGAGCAGTTCTTC. Translated, it gives CASSLDGAIYNEQFF.

About this clonotype: A read error may account for a junction end that differs from germline. V gene TRBV7-8 combines with J gene TRBJ2-7; the D is unclear. The CDR3 spans 16 residues. The V gene's germline CDR1 is SGHVS and CDR2 FQNEAQ. CDR3 residues: CASTLVSNNAAYEQYF. In DNA form, the CDR3 reads TGTGCCAGCACCTTAGTGAGTAATAATGCTGCCTACGAGCAGTACTTC.

In its sample, this clonotype was seen a few times. This likely comes from a read error, as the CDR3 has no conserved phenylalanine or tryptophan at its end. V usage is TRBV5-4 and J usage is TRBJ2-3; possibly TRBD1 or TRBD2 for D (6 bases each). The CDR3 consists of 15 residues. Germline-derived CDR1 and CDR2 are SGHNT and YYREEE (reference sequence). As DNA, the CDR3 is TGTGCCAGCAGGTTGGGGGGCCCGAACAGGGATACGCAGTATCTT. Its protein product is CASRLGGPNRDTQYL.

In regard to this clonotype: Its ends do not fully match the called genes, so a read error is possible. J is TRBJ2-2 and V is TRBV29-1, with 13 positions matching TRBD2. CDR1 is SQVTM and CDR2 is ANQGSEA in the germline V gene. The CDR3 is 16 residues long. CDR3 amino acids: CSVEAGTSGITGELLF. The CDR3 DNA reads as TGCAGCGTTGAAGCCGGGACTAGCGGGATAACCGGGGAGCTGCTTTTC.

Concerning this clonotype itself: At one end, the junction sequence differs from germline, possibly due to a read error. This sequence joins TRBV11-2 and TRBJ1-4, with 8 bases matching TRBD1. This CDR3 region has 15 residues. From germline, CDR1 is SGHAT and CDR2 FQNNGV. As DNA, the CDR3 is TGTACTAACAGCTTAGGCCCGACAGGGGTTGAAAAACTATTTTTT. Translated: CTNSLGPTGVEKLFF.